This TCR beta chain was found in a study of shared clonotypes between healthy human individuals. Study conclusions and caveats: Memory subsets generally showed smaller estimated richness than naive subsets did. Clonotype sharing among the donors was expected to vary with sequencing depth.

The CDR3 has 13 residues. CDR1 and CDR2 (germline): SGHAT, FQNNGV. V lost 1 base, J lost 7 bases, and 10 bases lay in between. Sequenced by immunoSEQ multiplex PCR; TCRdb stores in-frame clones only, minus some. Altogether approximately 2.5 million clones are present, over 85% being singletons, with the ten largest covering around 0.4%. As to this clone: Its antigen is as yet unknown.

Naive CD4+ cells were CD45RA-selected; the remaining cells were memory. Sequences were obtained from naive CD4+ T cells from PBMCs. Described subset: CD45RA+ positively selected. The clonotype originates from a man between 18 and 29 years old in good health. Some clones in this sample may be carry-over from other donors' samples. The gene calls are TRBV11-2 and TRBJ1-1; D remains ambiguous. CDR3 region: CASSLVPRGEAFF. In DNA form, the CDR3 reads TGTGCCAGCAGCTTAGTTCCCCGGGGTGAAGCTTTCTTT.